This T cell receptor beta chain was obtained from a study of cytomegalovirus exposure and HLA in healthy donors. This PCR relied on a set of 60 Vbeta primers and 13 Jbeta primers. Per the authors' pipeline: Later reanalysis found about 78 million unique TCR beta chains, about 10 million of them shared. TCRdb keeps only in-frame clones here, not all; method: immunoSEQ multiplex PCR. V and J calls and clone size are given by that table; D and trimming were obtained from the DNA. The sample includes about 120,000 clones. The CDR3 runs 16 residues. Germline loops: CDR1 SGHRS, CDR2 YFSETQ. J was trimmed by 7 bases and V by 1 base; bases with no gene match: 7.

The source is a man in his forties or fifties in good health and CMV-seropositive. Sequencing used PBMCs. The V gene is TRBV5-1, the J gene TRBJ2-3; 12 positions match TRBD2. The CDR3 DNA is TGCGCCAGCAGCTTGCCCCAACTAGCGGGAGGTTATACGCAGTATTTT. It yields the protein CASSLPQLAGGYTQYF. The variable domain in full, with the rest retrieved from reference TRBV5-1 and TRBJ2-3, is KAGVTQTPRYLIKTRGQQVTLSCSPISGHRSVSWYQQTPGQGLQFLFEYFSETQRNKGNFPGRFSGRQFSNSRSEMNVSTLELGDSALYLCASSLPQLAGGYTQYFGPGTRLTVL.